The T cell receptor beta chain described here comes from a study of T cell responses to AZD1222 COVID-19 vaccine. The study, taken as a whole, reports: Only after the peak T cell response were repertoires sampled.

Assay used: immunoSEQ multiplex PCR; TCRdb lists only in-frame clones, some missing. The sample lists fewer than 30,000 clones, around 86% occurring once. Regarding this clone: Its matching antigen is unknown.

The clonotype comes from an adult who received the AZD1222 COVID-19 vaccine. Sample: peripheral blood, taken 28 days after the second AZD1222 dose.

In DNA, the CDR3 is TGTGCCAGCAGCGTAGGACACCTCTCCTATAATTCACCCCTCCACTTT. It is translated as CASSVGHLSYNSPLHF. The chain employs TRBV9 and TRBJ1-6; D unclear. CDR3 length: 16 amino acids. V lost 0 bases to trimming and J lost 0 bases, with 7 bases between them. Germline loops: CDR1 SGDLS, CDR2 YYNGEE.